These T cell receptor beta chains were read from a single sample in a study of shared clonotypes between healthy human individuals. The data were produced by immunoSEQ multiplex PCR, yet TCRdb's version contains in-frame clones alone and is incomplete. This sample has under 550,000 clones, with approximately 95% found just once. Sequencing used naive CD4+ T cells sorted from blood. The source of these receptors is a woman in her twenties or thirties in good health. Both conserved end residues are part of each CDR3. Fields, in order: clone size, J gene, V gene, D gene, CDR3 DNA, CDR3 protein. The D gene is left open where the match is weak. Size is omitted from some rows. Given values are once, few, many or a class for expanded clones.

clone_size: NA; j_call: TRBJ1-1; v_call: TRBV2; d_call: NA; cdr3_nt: TGTGCCAGCAGTCGATCCGGGGAGAACACTGAAGCTTTCTTT; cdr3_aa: CASSRSGENTEAFF
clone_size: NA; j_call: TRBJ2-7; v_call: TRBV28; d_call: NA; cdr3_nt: TGTGCCAGCAGCCCAAGGCCCTACGAGCAGTACTTC; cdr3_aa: CASSPRPYEQYF
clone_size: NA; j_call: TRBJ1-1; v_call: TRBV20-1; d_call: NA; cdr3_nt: TGCAGTGCCACCACACGGGCCTGGGCTTTCTTT; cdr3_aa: CSATTRAWAFF
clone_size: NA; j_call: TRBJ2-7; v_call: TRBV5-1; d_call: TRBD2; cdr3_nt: TGCGCCAGCAGCTTAAGTAGCGGGAGTAACGAGCAGTACTTC; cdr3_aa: CASSLSSGSNEQYF
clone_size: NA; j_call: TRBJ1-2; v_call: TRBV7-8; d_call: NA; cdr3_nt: TGTGCCAGCAGCCCCAAAGCGGGGTCGAACTATGGCTACACCTTC; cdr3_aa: CASSPKAGSNYGYTF
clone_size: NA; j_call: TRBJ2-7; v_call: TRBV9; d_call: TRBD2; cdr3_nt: TGTGCCAGCAGCCCTCAAGAGGGGGAAAATAGCGGGAGGGCCTCCTACGAGCAGTACTTC; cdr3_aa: CASSPQEGENSGRASYEQYF
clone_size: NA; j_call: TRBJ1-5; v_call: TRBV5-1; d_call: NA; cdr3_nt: TGCGCCAGCAGCCCCGGACAGCTCAATCAGCCCCAGCATTTT; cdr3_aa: CASSPGQLNQPQHF
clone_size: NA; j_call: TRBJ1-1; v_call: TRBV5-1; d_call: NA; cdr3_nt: TGCGCCAGCAGCTTGGGGGACCTGAACACTGAAGCTTTCTTT; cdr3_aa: CASSLGDLNTEAFF
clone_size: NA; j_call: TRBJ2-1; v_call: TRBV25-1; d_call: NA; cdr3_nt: TGTGCCAGCAGTCGAGTGCGCAATGAGCAGTTCTTC; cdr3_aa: CASSRVRNEQFF
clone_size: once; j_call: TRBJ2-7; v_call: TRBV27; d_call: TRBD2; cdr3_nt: TGTGCCAGCAGTTTAAAGAAACTAGCGGAGACCCCCTACGAGCAGTACTTC; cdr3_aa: CASSLKKLAETPYEQYF
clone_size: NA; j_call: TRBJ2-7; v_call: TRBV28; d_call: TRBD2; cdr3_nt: TGTGCCAGCAGGGCGGCTAGCGGGAGTATCTACGAGCAGTACTTC; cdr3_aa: CASRAASGSIYEQYF
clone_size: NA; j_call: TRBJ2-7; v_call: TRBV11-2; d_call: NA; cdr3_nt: TGTGCCAGCAGCTCGCCCCGGGACAAGACCTACGAGCAGTACTTC; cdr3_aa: CASSSPRDKTYEQYF
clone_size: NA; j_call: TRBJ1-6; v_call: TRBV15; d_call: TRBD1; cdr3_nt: TGTGCCACCAGCAGGATGACAGGGTTTAATTCACCCCTCCACTTT; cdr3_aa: CATSRMTGFNSPLHF
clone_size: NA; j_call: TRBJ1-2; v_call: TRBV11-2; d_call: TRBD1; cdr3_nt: TGTGCCAGCAGCTCCACAGGGGATGGCTACACCTTC; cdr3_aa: CASSSTGDGYTF
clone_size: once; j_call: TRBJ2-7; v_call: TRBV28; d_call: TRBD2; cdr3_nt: TGTGCCAGCAGTCCCCCGGGACTAGTAAACGAGCAGTACTTC; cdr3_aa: CASSPPGLVNEQYF
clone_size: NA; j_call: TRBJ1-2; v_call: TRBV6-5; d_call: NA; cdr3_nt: TGTGCCAGCAGTTCCAGGGTCGGCTACACCTTC; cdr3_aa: CASSSRVGYTF
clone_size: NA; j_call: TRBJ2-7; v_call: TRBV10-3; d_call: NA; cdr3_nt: TGTGCCATCAGTGATGCAGGTTACGAGCAGTACTTC; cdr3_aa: CAISDAGYEQYF
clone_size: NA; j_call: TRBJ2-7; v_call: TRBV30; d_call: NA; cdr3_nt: TGTGCCTGGATACCCCACCGGTACGAGCAGTACTTC; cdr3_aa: CAWIPHRYEQYF
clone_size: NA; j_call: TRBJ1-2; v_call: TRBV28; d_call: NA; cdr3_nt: TGTGCCACCGCTACAGGGTACGGTGGCTACACCTTC; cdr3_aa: CATATGYGGYTF
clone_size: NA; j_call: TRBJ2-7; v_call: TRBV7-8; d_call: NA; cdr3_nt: TGTGCCAGCAGCTTAGGGGAGCCGGGCTCCTACGAGCAGTACTTC; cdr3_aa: CASSLGEPGSYEQYF
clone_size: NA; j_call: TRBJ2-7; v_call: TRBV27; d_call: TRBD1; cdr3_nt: TGTGCCAGCAGCGCCAGGGGGAACTCCTACGAGCAGTACTTC; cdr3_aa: CASSARGNSYEQYF
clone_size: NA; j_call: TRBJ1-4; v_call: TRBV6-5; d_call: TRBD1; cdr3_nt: TGTGCCAGCAGCAGGGGGGGGGATGAAAAACTGTTTTTT; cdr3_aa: CASSRGGDEKLFF
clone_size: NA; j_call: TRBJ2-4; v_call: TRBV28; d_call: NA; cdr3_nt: TGTGCCAGCAGCTCTCAATCGTCCGGGGCCAAAAACATTCAGTACTTC; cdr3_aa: CASSSQSSGAKNIQYF
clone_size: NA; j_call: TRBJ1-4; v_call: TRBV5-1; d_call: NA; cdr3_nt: TGCGCCAGCAGCTTGCAAGAGGCTAATGAAAAACTGTTTTTT; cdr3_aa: CASSLQEANEKLFF
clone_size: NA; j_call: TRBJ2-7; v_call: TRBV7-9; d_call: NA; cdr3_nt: TGTGCCAGCAGCTTAACGAACGGACCCTACGAGCAGTACTTC; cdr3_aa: CASSLTNGPYEQYF
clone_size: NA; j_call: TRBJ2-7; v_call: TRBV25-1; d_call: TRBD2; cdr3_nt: TGTGCCAGCAGTGAAAAGCGGGAGATATACGAGCAGTACTTC; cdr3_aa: CASSEKREIYEQYF
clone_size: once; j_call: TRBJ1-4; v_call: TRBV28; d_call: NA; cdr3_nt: TGTGCCAGCGGCCGCCCGGGTCAAAATGAAAAACTGTTTTTT; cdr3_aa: CASGRPGQNEKLFF
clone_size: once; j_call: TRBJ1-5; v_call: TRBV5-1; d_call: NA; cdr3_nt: TGCGCCAGCAGCTTGCTACCGGGGAATCAGCCCCAGCATTTT; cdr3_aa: CASSLLPGNQPQHF
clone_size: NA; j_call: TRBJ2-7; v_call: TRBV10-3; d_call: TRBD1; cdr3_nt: TGTGCCATCAGGTGGACAGGGGGCCACGAGCAGTACTTC; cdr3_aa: CAIRWTGGHEQYF
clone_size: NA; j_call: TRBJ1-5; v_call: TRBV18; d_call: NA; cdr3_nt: TGTGCCAGCTCAAGGGGTAGCAATCAGCCCCAGCATTTT; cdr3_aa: CASSRGSNQPQHF
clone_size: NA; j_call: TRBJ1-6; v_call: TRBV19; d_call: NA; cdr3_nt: TGTGCCACTACAGGGCCAAATCATTCACCCCTCCACTTT; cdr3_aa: CATTGPNHSPLHF
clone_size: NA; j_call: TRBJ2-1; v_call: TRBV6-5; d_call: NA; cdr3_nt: TGTGCCAGCAGCCAACGACTAGAGTCGGGCAATGAGCAGTTCTTC; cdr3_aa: CASSQRLESGNEQFF
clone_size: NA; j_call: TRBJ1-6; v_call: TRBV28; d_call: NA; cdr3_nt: TGTGCCAGCAGTTCGGGGGGGGAGAATTCACCCCTCCACTTT; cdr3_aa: CASSSGGENSPLHF
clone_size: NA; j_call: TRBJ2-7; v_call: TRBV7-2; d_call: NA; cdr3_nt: TGTGCCAGCAGCTTAGTTTTGGGGTACGAGCAGTACTTC; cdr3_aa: CASSLVLGYEQYF
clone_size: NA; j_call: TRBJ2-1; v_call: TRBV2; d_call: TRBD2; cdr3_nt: TGTGCCAGCAGAGCTTGGACTAGCGGGCCAAGCTCCTACAATGAGCAGTTCTTC; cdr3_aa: CASRAWTSGPSSYNEQFF
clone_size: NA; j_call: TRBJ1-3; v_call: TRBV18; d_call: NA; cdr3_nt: TGTGCCAGCTCACCCGGGACAAAAAGTCGACGAGACACCATATATTTT; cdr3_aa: CASSPGTKSRRDTIYF
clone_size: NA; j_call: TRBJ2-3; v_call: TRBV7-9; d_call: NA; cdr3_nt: TGTGCCAGCAGCTTTTACGGCACAGATACGCAGTATTTT; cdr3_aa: CASSFYGTDTQYF